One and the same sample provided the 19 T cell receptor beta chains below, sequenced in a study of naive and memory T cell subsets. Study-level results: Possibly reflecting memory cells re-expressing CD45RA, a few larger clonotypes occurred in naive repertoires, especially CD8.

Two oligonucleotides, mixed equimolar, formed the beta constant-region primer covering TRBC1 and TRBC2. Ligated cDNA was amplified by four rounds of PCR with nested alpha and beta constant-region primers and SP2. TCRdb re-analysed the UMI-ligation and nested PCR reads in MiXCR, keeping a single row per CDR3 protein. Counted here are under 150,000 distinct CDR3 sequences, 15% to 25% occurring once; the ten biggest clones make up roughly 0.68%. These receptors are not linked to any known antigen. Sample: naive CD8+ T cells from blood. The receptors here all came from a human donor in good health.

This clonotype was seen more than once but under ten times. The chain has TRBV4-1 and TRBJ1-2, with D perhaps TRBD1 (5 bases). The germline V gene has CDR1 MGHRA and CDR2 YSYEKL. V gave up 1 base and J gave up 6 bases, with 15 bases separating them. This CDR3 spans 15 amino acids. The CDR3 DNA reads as TGCGCCAGCAGCCAAGTCGTCAGGGTTGGAGATGGCTACACCTTC. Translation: CASSQVVRVGDGYTF.

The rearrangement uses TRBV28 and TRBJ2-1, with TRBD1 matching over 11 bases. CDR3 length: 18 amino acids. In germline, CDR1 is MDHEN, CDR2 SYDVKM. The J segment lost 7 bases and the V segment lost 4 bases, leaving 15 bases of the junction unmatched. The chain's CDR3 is CASSSPGQGVVVLNEQFF. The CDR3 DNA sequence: TGTGCCAGCAGTTCACCGGGACAGGGGGTAGTAGTTCTGAATGAGCAGTTCTTC. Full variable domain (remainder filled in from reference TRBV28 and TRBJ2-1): DVKVTQSSRYLVKRTGEKVFLECVQDMDHENMFWYRQDPGLGLRLIYFSYDVKMKEKGDIPEGYSVSREKKERFSLILESASTNQTSMYLCASSSPGQGVVVLNEQFFGPGTRLTVL.

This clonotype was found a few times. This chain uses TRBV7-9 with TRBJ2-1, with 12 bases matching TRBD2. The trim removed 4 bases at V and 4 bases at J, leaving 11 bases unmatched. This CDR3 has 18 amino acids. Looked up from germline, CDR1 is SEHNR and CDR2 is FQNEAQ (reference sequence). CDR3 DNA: TGTGCCAGCAGCTCCCCCGAGCTAGCGGGAGGGCCGTACAATGAGCAGTTCTTC. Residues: CASSSPELAGGPYNEQFF.

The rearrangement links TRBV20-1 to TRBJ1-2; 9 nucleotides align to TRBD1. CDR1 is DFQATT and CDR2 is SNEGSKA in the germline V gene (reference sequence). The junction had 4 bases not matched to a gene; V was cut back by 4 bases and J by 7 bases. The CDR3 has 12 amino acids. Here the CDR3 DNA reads TGCAGTGCTAACAGGGGGCTAGGTGGCTACACCTTC. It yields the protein CSANRGLGGYTF.

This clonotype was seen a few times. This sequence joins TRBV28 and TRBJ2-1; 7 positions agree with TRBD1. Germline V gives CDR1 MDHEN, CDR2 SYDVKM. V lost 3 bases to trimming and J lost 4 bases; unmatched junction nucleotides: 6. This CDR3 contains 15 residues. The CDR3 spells CASSFMQGVYNEQFF. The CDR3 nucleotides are TGTGCCAGCAGTTTTATGCAGGGGGTATACAATGAGCAGTTCTTC.

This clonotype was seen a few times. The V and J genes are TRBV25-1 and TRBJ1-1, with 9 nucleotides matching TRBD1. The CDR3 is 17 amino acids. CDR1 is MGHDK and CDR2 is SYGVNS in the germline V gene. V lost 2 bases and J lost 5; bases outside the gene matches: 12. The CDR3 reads CASSEVETMTGGTEAFF. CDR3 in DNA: TGTGCCAGCAGTGAAGTAGAAACGATGACAGGGGGAACTGAAGCTTTCTTT.

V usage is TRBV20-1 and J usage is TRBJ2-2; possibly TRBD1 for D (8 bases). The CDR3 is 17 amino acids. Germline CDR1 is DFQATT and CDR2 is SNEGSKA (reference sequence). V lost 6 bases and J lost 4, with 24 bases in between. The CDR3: CSADERTTGEGTGELFF. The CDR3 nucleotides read TGCAGTGCCGACGAGCGTACGACAGGGGAGGGCACCGGGGAGCTGTTTTTT.

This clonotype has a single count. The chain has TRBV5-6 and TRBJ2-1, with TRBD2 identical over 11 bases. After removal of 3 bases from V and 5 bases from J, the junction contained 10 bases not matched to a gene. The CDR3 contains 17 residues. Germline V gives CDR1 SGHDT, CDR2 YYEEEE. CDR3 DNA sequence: TGTGCCAGCAGCTGGGCACTAGCGGGAGTCATTGACAATGAGCAGTTCTTC. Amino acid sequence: CASSWALAGVIDNEQFF.

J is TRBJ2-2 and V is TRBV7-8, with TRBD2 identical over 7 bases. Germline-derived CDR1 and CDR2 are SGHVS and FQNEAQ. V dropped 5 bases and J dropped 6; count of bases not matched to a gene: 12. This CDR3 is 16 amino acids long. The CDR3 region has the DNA TGTGCCAGCAGCCCTCCTGGGCTAGCGGAGGCCGGGGAGCTGTTTTTT. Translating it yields CASSPPGLAEAGELFF.

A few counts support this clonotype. The CDR3 DNA sequence: TGTGCCAGCAGTTTAGGGATTATGAACACTGAAGCTTTCTTT. This sequence encodes CASSLGIMNTEAFF. The chain employs TRBV6-5 and TRBJ1-1, with D unresolved. The CDR3 runs to 14 residues. Germline V gene lookup returns CDR1 MNHEY and CDR2 SVGAGI. Trimming stripped 4 bases from V and 0 bases from J, with 9 bases between.

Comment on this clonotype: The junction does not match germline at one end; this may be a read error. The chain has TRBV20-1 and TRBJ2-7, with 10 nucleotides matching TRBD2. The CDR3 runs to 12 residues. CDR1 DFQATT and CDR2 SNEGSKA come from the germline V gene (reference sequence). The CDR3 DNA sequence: TGTTATCCGGGGACTAGCGCCTACGAGCAGTACTTC. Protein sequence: CYPGTSAYEQYF.

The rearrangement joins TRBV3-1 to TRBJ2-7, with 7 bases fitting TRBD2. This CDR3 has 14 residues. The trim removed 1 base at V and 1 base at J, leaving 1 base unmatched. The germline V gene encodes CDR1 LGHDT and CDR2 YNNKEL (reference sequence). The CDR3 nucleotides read TGTGCCAGCAGCCAAGGGGAGGGATCCTACGAGCAGTACTTC. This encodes CASSQGEGSYEQYF.

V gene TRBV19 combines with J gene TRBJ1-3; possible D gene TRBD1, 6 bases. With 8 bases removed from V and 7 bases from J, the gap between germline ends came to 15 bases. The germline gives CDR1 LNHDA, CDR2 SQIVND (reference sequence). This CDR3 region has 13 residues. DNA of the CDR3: TGTGCCAGTTCTACAGGGAGTGACAACACCATATATTTT. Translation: CASSTGSDNTIYF. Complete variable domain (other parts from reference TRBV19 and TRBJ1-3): DGGITQSPKYLFRKEGQNVTLSCEQNLNHDAMYWYRQDPGQGLRLIYYSQIVNDFQKGDIAEGYSVSREKKESFPLTVTSAQKNPTAFYLCASSTGSDNTIYFGEGSWLTVV.

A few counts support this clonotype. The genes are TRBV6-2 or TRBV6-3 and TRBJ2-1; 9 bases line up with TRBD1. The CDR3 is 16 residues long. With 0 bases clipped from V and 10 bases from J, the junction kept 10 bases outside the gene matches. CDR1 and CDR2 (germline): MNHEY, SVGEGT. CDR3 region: CASSYSIGQGPREQFF. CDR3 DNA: TGTGCCAGCAGTTACTCGATCGGACAGGGGCCAAGGGAGCAGTTCTTC.

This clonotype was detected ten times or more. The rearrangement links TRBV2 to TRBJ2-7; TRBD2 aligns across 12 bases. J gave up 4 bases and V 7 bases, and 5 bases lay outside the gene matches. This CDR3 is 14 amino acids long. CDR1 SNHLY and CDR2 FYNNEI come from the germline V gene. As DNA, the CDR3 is TGTGCCAGCATCGGACTAGCGGGAAAGTACGAGCAGTACTTC. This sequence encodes CASIGLAGKYEQYF.

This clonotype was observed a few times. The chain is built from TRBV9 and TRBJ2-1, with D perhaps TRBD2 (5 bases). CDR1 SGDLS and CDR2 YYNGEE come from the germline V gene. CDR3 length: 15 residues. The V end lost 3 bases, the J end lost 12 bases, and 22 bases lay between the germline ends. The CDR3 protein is CASSGALDSLRMQFF. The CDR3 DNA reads TGTGCCAGCAGCGGGGCTTTGGACTCCCTTAGAATGCAGTTCTTC.

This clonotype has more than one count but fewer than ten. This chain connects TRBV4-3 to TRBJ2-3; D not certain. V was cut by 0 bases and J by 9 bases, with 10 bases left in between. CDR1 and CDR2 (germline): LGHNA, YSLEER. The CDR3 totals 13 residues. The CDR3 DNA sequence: TGCGCCAGCAGCCAAGAATCCGGATACACGCAGTATTTT. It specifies CASSQESGYTQYF.

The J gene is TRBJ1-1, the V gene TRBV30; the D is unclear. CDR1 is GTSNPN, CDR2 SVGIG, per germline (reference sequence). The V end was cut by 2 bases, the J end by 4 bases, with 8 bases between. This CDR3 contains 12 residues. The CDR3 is CAWSFGPTEAFF. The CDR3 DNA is TGTGCCTGGAGTTTTGGTCCCACTGAAGCTTTCTTT.

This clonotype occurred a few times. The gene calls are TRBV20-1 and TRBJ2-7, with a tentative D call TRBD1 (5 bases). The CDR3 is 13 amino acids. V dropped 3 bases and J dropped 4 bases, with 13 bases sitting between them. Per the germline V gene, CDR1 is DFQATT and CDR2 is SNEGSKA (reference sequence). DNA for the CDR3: TGCAGTGCTAGGTCCCAGGGCGCATACGAGCAGTACTTC. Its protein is CSARSQGAYEQYF.